The following is a TCR beta chain sequence with its context. The data stem from a study of blood T cell repertoires in COVID-19. Study summary: The United States, Italy and Spain were the sources of the acute and convalescent COVID-19 samples. Sample material is recorded as cDNA or gDNA derived from T cells, B-cell-depleted T cells, or PBMCs.

The V segment lost 1 base and the J segment 0 bases; nucleotides outside the gene matches: 3. This CDR3 comprises 18 residues. The V gene's germline CDR1 is MNHNS and CDR2 SASEGT. As processed by the authors: Amplifying reference gene primers gave estimates of nucleated cell counts. Data came from immunoSEQ multiplex PCR; TCRdb stores just in-frame clones and leaves some out. The D gene and trimming were derived from the DNA, and the V and J assignments and clone size from that table. Found here are 150,000 to 200,000 clones, 87% of them singletons; the top ten hold roughly 21%. The clonotype comes from a man between 60 and 75 years old with active or convalescent COVID-19. The chain recombines TRBV6-1 with TRBJ2-6; 10 positions match TRBD1. Sequences were obtained from peripheral blood. The chain's CDR3 is CASSEGQGANSGANVLTF. Here the CDR3 DNA reads TGTGCCAGCAGTGAAGGACAGGGGGCGAACTCTGGGGCCAACGTCCTGACTTTC.